This paragraph covers one T cell receptor (beta chain) sequence. Its antigen is currently not known. Base qualities were left out, and no much larger clone turns up one base away. The source of the sample is a study of regulatory T cells in long-lasting Graves disease (dated by TCRdb to the early 2020s). Regarding the complete study: Persistent Graves' disease meant more than 5 years of antithyroid drug treatment with TSH receptor autoantibodies that stayed positive. Persistent Graves' disease patients were compared with newly diagnosed Graves' disease patients by peripheral blood TCR sequencing and RNA sequencing. A total of approximately 35 samples underwent TCR sequencing: some 13 from persistent and approximately 20 from newly diagnosed Graves' disease patients. The study was conducted in China and was registered as a clinical trial. Persistent Graves' disease patients in the clinical cohort had taken antithyroid drugs for roughly ten years on average.

The time point tag for this specimen amounts to: persistent/refractory GD, antithyroid drugs over 5 years with positive TRAb. For both TCR sequencing and RNA sequencing, RNA was extracted from PBMCs in TRIzol. The diagnosis of Graves' disease followed American Thyroid Association guidelines. Patients for the study were recruited at an endocrinology department in Xi'an, China. Each patient gave about 8.1 milliliters of peripheral blood, collected in an EDTA anticoagulant tube. PBMCs were isolated by Ficoll Paque Plus density gradient separation without further T cell sorting. An Agilent 2100 Bioanalyzer and agarose gel were used to check RNA quality, while a NanoDrop 2000 measured RNA concentration. Overall study outcomes, separate from this receptor: Compared with newly diagnosed patients, persistent Graves' disease patients had lower TCR Shannon entropy and fewer highly expanded clones, which suggests clonal expansion. A larger number of public clonotypes was shared among persistent patients (more than 2,500) than among newly diagnosed patients (over 850). As a limitation, the authors acknowledged that the small sample size may reduce accuracy. Sequencing and analysis were limited to the TCR beta chain. TRBV28, TRBJ1-2 and TRBJ2-5 were preferentially used in persistent disease, while TRBV20-1 and TRBJ2-1 were favored in newly diagnosed disease. Only peripheral blood was studied, because thyroid tissue, the primary lesion, was inaccessible.

According to the germline V gene (reference sequence), CDR1 reads DFQATT and CDR2 reads SNEGSKA. For this chain, trimming is 0 bases at the V end and 5 bases at the J end, and the number of junction bases without a gene match is 16. From cysteine to phenylalanine, the CDR3 is 18 amino acids long. Only CDR3 DNA is held: 54 bases, read in frame from base 1. The library was made by multiplex PCR. TCRdb names Illumina HiSeq 4000 as the instrument used. CDR3 regions were amplified by Arm-PCR with iRepertoire HTBI primers to construct TCR beta libraries. Before sequencing, the PCR products went through gel purification. The source study handled its data this way. Gene usage analysis of CDR3 amino acid clonotypes relied on the approximately 60 TRBV and fewer than 15 TRBJ segments identified across samples. COPE and FqMerger were used to merge filtered high-quality paired reads into contigs. Contigs were aligned with BLAST to IMGT TRBV, TRBD and TRBJ reference genes, and CDR3 was defined per IMGT. Any clonotype with a frequency above 0.1% was classified as a highly expanded clone. Repertoire diversity was measured by Shannon entropy, and V-J evenness by the Gini coefficient. Public clonotypes were defined as clonotypes shared by more than one individual. Clones were called with MiXCR by TCRdb after fastp trimmed the public reads at Q25, and only in-frame beta chains were retained. When rows share a CDR3 protein, they turn into one entry using the most common DNA and genes. The V and J calls come from TCRdb's annotation, not from the publication. The sample table lists 400,000 or so distinct CDR3 sequences, about a fifth of them with a count of one. In total, the top ten clones hold around 21% of the sample.

The rearranged segments are TRBV20-1 and TRBJ2-3; 8 nucleotides in the junction match TRBD2. The sequence was obtained from a female donor with Graves disease. This material consisted of peripheral blood mononuclear cells (PBMCs), taken when the disease was refractory, from a patient treated with antithyroid drugs. The CDR3: CSARDLLAALAVRDTQYF. The bases are TGCAGTGCTAGAGATCTACTAGCGGCCTTGGCCGTGCGAGATACGCAGTATTTT.